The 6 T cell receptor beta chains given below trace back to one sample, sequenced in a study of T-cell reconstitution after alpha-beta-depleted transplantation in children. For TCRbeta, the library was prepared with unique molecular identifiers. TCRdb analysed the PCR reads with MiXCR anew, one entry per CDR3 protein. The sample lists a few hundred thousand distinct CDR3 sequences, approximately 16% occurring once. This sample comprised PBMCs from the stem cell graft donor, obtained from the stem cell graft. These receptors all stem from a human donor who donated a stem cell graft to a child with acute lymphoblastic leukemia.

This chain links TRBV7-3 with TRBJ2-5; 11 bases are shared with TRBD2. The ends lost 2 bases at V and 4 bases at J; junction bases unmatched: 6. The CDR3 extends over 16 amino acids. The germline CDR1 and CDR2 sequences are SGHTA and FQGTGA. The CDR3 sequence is CASSLGASGRLETQYF. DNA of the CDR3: TGTGCCAGCAGCTTAGGGGCTAGCGGGAGGCTAGAGACCCAGTACTTC.

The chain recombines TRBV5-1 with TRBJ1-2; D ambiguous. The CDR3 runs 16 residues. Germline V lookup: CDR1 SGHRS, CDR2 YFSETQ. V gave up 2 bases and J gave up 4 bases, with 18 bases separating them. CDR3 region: CASSLDYSRFVYGYTF. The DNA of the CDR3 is TGCGCCAGCAGCTTAGATTACAGCCGTTTCGTCTATGGCTACACCTTC.

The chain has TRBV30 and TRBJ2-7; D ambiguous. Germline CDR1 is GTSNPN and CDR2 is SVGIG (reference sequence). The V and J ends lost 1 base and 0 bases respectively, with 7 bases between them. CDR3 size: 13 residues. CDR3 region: CAWSGGFSYEQYF. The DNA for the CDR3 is TGTGCCTGGAGTGGGGGTTTCTCCTACGAGCAGTACTTC.

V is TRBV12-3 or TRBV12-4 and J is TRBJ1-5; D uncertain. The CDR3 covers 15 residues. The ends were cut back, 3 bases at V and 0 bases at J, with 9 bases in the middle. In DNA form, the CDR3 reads TGTGCCAGCAGTTTTCAGGACCTTAGCAATCAGCCCCAGCATTTT. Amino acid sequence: CASSFQDLSNQPQHF.

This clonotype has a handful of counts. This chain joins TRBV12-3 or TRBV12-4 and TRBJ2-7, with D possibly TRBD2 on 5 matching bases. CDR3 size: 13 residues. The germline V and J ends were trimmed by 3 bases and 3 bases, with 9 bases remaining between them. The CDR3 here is CASSLDWRYEQYF. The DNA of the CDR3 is TGTGCCAGCAGTTTGGACTGGCGCTACGAGCAGTACTTC.

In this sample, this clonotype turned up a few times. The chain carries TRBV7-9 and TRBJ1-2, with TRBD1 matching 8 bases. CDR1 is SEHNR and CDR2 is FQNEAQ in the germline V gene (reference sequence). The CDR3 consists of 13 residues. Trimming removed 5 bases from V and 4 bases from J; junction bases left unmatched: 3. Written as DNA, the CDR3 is TGTGCCAGCAGCATTGGACAGGGCTATGGCTACACCTTC. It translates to CASSIGQGYGYTF.